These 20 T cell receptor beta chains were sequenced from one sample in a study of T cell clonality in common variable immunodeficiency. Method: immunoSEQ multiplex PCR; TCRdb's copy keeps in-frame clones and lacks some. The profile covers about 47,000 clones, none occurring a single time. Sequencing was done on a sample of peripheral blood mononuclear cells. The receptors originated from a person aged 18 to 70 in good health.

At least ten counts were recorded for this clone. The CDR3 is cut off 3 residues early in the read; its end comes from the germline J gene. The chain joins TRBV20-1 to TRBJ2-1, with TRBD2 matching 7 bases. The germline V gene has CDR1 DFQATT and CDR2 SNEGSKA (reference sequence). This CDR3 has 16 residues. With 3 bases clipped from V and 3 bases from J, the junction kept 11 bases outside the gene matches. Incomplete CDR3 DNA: TGCAGTGCTAGTTATTCGGCACTAGCGATCTACAATGAG. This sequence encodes CSASYSALAIYNE. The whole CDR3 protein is CSASYSALAIYNEQFF.

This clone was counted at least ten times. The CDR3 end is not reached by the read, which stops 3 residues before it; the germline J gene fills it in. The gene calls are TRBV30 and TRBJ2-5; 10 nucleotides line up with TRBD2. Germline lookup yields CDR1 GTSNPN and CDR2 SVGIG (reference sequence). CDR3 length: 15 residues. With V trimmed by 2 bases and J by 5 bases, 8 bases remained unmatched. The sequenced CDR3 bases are TGTGCCTGGAGTATTGGGCTAGCGGGAGCCGAGACC. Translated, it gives CAWSIGLAGAET. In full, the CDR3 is CAWSIGLAGAETQYF.

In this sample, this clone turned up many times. CDR3 DNA (partial): TGCAGCGGGGGAACAGGGGCTCCCTATGGC. Its translation: CSGGTGAPYG. In full, the CDR3 reads CSGGTGAPYGYTF. This rearrangement joins TRBV29-1 to TRBJ1-2; TRBD1 agrees at 7 bases. The CDR3 end is not reached by the read, which stops 3 residues before it; the germline J gene fills it in. In germline, CDR1 is SQVTM, CDR2 ANQGSEA. J was trimmed by 4 bases and V by 7 bases; bases with no gene match: 9. The CDR3 is 13 amino acids.

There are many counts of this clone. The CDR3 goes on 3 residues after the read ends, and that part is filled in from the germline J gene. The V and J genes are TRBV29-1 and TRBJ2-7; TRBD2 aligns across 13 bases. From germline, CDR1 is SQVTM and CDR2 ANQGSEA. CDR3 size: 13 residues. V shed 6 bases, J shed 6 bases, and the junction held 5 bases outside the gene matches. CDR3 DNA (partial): TGCAGCGTGGCCGGACTAGCGGGAGTCGAG. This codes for CSVAGLAGVE. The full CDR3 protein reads CSVAGLAGVEQYF.

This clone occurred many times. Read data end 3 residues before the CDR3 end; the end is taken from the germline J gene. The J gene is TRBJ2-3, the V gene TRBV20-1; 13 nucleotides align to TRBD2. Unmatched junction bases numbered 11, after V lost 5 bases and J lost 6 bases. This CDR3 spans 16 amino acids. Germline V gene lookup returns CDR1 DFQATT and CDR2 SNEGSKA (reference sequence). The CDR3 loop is CSAGRPGLAGSDTQYF. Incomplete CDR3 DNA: TGCAGTGCTGGTAGGCCGGGACTAGCGGGATCTGATACG.

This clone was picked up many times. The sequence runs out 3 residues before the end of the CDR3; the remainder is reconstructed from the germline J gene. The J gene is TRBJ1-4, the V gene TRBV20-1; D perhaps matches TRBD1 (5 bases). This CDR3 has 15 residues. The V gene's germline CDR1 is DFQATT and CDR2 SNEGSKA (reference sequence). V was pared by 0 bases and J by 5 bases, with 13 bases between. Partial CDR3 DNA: TGCAGTGCTAGAGATTTAGGGGCCCGGAATGAAAAA. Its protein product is CSARDLGARNEK. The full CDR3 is CSARDLGARNEKLFF.

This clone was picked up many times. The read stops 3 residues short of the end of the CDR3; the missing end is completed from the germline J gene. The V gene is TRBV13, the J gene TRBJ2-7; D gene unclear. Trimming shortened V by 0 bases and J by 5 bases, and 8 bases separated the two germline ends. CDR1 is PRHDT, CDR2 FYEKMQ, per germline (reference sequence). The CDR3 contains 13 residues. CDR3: CASSLGTGDEQYF. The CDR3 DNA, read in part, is TGTGCCAGCAGCTTAGGTACGGGTGACGAG. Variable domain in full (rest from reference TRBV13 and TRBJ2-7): AAGVIQSPRHLIKEKRETATLKCYPIPRHDTVYWYQQGPGQDPQFLISFYEKMQSDKGSIPDRFSAQQFSDYHSELNMSSLELGDSALYFCASSLGTGDEQYFGPGTRLTVT.

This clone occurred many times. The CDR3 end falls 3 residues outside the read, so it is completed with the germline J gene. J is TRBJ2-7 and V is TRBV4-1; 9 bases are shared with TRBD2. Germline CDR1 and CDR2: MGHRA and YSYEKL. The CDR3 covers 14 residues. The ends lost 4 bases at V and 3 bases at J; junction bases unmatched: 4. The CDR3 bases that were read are TGCGCCAGCAGCCCTACTAGCGGGTTCTACGAG. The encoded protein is CASSPTSGFYE. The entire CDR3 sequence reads CASSPTSGFYEQYF.

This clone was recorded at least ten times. CDR3 in amino acids: CASSSPGGAQETQYF. CDR3 DNA (partial): TGTGCCAGCAGCTCCCCCGGCGGGGCCCAAGAGACC. This sequence joins TRBV7-9 and TRBJ2-5; D might be TRBD2 (6 bases). The sequence runs out 3 residues before the end of the CDR3; the remainder is reconstructed from the germline J gene. In germline, CDR1 is SEHNR, CDR2 FQNEAQ (reference sequence). Trimming left V 4 bases short and J 1 base short, with 13 bases between. The CDR3 sequence is 15 residues long.

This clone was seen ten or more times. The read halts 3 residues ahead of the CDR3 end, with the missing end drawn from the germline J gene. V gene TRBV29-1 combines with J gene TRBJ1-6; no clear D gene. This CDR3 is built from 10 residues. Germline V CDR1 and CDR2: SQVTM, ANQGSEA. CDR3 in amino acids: CSVEDLTLHF. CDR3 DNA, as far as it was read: TGCAGCGTTGAAGATCTTACC.

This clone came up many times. The CDR3 loop reads CASSWAENPYGYTF. The CDR3 bases that were read are TGTGCCAGCAGCTGGGCAGAAAATCCCTATGGC. This chain links TRBV13 with TRBJ1-2; no clear D gene. The read terminates 3 residues ahead of where the CDR3 ends, so the germline J gene completes it. Trimming left V 4 bases short and J 4 bases short, with 13 bases between. In germline, CDR1 is PRHDT, CDR2 FYEKMQ (reference sequence). The CDR3 is made up of 14 amino acids.

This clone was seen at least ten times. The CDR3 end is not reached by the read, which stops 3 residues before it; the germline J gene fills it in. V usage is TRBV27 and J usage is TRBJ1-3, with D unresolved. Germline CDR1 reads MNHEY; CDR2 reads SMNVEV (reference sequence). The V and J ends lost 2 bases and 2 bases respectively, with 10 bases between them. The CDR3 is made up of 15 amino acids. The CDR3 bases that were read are TGTGCCAGCAGTTTAAACGAAGGGCCTGGAAACACC. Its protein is CASSLNEGPGNT. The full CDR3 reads CASSLNEGPGNTIYF.

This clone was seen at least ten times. The DNA read from the CDR3 is TGTGCTAGTGGTTCCCTCACGCCCACCGGGACAGGAGAGACC. Amino acid sequence: CASGSLTPTGTGET. The full CDR3 sequence reads CASGSLTPTGTGETQYF. The chain has TRBV12-5 and TRBJ2-5, with 8 bases matching TRBD1. Sequencing ends 3 residues short of the CDR3 end; the germline J gene provides the rest. The CDR3 sequence is 17 residues long. CDR1 and CDR2 (germline): LGHNT, FRNRAP. The V and J ends lost 4 bases and 4 bases, in that order; junction bases with no gene match: 14. The full variable domain, completed using reference TRBV12-5 and TRBJ2-5, is DARVTQTPRHKVTEMGQEVTMRCQPILGHNTVFWYRQTMMQGLELLAYFRNRAPLDDSGMPKDRFSAEMPDATLATLKIQPSEPRDSAVYFCASGSLTPTGTGETQYFGPGTRLLVL.

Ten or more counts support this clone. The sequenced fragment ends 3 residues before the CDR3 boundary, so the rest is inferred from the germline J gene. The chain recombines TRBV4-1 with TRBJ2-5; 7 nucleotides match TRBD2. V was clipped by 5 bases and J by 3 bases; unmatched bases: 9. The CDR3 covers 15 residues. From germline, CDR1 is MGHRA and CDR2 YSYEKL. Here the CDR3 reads CASSYPLAAKETQYF. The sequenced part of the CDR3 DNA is TGCGCCAGCAGCTACCCCCTAGCGGCAAAAGAGACC.

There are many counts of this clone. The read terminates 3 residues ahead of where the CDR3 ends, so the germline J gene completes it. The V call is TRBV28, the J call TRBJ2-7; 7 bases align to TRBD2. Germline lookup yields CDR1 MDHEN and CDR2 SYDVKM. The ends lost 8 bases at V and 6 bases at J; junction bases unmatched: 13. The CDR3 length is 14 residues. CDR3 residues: CASGITSVAGEQYF. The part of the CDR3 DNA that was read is TGTGCCAGCGGTATTACTAGCGTTGCAGGCGAG.

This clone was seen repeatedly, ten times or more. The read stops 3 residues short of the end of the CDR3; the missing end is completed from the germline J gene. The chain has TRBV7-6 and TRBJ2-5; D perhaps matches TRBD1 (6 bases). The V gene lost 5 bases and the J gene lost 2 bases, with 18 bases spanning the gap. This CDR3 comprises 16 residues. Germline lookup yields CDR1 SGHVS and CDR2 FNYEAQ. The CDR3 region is CASSPGHRIPQETQYF. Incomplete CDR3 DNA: TGTGCCAGCAGCCCGGGACACCGAATACCTCAAGAGACC.

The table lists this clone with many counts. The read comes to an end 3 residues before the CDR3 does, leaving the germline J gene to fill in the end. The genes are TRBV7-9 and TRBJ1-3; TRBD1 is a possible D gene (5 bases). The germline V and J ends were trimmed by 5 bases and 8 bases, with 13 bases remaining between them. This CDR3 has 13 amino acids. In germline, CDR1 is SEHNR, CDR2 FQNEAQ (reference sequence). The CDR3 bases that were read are TGTGCCAGCAGCGAGCGACAGACAGACACC. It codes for CASSERQTDT. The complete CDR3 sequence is CASSERQTDTIYF.

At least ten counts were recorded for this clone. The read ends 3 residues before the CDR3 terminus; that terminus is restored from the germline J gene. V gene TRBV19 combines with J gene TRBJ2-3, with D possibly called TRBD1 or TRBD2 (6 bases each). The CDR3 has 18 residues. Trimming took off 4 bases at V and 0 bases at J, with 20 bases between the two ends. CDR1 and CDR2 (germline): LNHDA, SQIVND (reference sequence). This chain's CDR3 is CASSKRNPRRGSTDTQYF. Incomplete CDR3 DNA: TGTGCCAGTAGTAAAAGGAACCCCCGGAGGGGGAGCACAGATACG.

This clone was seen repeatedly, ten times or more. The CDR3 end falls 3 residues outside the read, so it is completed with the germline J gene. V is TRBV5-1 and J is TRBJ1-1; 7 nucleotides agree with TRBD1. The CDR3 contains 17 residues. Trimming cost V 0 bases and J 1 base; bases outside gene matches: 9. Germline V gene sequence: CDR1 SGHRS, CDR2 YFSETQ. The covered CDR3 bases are TGCGCCAGCAGCTTGGCGGGGACAGCCGGGGCGAACACTGAA. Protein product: CASSLAGTAGANTE. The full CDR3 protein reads CASSLAGTAGANTEAFF.

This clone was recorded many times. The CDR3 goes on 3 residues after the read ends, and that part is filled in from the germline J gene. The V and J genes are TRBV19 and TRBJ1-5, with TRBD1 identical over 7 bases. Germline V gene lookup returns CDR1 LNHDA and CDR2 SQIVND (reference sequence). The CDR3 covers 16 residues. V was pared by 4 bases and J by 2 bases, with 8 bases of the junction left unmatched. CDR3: CASSNLQDRGNQPQHF. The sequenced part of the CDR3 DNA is TGTGCCAGTAGTAACCTGCAAGACAGGGGCAATCAGCCC.